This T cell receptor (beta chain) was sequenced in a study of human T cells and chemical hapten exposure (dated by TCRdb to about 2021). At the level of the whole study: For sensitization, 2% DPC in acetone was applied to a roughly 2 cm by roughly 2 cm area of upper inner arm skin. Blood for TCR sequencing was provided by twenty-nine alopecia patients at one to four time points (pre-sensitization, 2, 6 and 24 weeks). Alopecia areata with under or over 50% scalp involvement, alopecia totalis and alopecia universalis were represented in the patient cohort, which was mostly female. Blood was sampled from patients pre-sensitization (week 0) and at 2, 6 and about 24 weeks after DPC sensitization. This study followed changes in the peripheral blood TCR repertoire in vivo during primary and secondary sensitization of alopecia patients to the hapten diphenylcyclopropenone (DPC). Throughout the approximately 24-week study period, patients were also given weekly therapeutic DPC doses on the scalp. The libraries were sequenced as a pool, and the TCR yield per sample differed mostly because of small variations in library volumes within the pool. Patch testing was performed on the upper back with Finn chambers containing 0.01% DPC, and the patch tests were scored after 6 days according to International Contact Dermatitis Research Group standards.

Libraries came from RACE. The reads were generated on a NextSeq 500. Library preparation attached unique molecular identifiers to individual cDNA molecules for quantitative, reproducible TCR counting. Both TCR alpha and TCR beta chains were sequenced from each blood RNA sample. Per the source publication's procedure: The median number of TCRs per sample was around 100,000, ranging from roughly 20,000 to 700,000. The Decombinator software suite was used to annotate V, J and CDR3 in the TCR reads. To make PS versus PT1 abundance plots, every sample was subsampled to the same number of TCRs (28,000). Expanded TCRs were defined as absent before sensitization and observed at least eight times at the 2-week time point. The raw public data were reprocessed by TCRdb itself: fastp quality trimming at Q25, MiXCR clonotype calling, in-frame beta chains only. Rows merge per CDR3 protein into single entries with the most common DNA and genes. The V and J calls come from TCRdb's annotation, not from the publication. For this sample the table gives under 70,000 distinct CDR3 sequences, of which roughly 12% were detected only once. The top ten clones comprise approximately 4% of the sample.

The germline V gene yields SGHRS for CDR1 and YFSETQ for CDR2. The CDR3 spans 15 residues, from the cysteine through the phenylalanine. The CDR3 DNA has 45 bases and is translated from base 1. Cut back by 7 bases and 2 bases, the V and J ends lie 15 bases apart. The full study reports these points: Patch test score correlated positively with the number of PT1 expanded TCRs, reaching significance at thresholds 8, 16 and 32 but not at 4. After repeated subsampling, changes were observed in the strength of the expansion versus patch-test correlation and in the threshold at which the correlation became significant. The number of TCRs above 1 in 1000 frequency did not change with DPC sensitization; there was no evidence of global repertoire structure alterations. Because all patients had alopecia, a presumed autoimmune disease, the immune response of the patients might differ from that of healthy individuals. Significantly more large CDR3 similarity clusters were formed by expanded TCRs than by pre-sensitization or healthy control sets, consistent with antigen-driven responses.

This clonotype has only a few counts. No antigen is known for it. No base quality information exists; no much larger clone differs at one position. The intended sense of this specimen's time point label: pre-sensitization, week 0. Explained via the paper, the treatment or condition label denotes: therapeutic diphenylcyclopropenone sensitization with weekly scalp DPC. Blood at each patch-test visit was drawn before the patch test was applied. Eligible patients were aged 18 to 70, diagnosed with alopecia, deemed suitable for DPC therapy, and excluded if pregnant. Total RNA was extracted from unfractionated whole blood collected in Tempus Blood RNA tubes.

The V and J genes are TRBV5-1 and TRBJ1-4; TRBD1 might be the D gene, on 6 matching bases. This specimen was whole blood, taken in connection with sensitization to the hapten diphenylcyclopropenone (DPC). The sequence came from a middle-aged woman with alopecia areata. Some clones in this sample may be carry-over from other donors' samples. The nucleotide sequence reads TGCGCCAGCGCTGGGGGCGGTGAGACTAATGAAAAACTGTTTTTT. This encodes CASAGGGETNEKLFF. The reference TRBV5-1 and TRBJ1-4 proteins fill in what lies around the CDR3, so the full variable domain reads KAGVTQTPRYLIKTRGQQVTLSCSPISGHRSVSWYQQTPGQGLQFLFEYFSETQRNKGNFPGRFSGRQFSNSRSEMNVSTLELGDSALYLCASAGGGETNEKLFFGSGTQLSVL.